A selection of T cell receptor beta chains follows, all from one sample in a study of shared clonotypes between healthy human individuals. Clones were sequenced by immunoSEQ multiplex PCR, and TCRdb holds only the in-frame ones, with some missing. Counted here are roughly 1,800,000 clones, around 96% occurring once; the ten biggest clones make up around 1.2%. Sequencing was done on a sample of naive CD8+ T cells sorted from blood. These receptors came from a man between 18 and 35 years old in good health. The CDR3 runs from the conserved cysteine through the conserved F or W. A D gene is named only where the DNA matches it firmly. Clone size appears in some rows only: once, few, many, or a class for an expanded clone.

v_call: TRBV27
j_call: TRBJ2-7
clone_size: .
d_call: TRBD1
cdr3_nt: TGTGCCAGCAGCTCCCCAGGGACAGGATTTTACGAGCAGTACTTC
cdr3_aa: CASSSPGTGFYEQYF

v_call: TRBV11-2
j_call: TRBJ2-5
clone_size: .
d_call: .
cdr3_nt: TGTGCCAGCAGCTTAGACCCGACAGCACAAGAGACCCAGTACTTC
cdr3_aa: CASSLDPTAQETQYF

v_call: TRBV2
j_call: TRBJ2-7
clone_size: .
d_call: .
cdr3_nt: TGTGCCAGCAGTCTCCAGGGCTACGAGCAGTACTTC
cdr3_aa: CASSLQGYEQYF

v_call: TRBV5-8
j_call: TRBJ1-2
clone_size: .
d_call: .
cdr3_nt: TGTGCCAGCAGCCAGCTACGGGAGGCAGGCTATGGCTACACCTTC
cdr3_aa: CASSQLREAGYGYTF

v_call: TRBV4-3
j_call: TRBJ2-7
clone_size: .
d_call: .
cdr3_nt: TGCGCCAGCAGCCTCGCTTCTGAGGGCTACGAGCAGTACTTC
cdr3_aa: CASSLASEGYEQYF

v_call: TRBV4-1
j_call: TRBJ2-7
clone_size: .
d_call: TRBD2
cdr3_nt: TGCGCCAGCAGCCTCCGGACTAGCGGGTCCTACGAGCAGTACTTC
cdr3_aa: CASSLRTSGSYEQYF

v_call: TRBV6-8
j_call: TRBJ2-7
clone_size: .
d_call: .
cdr3_nt: TGTGCCGGCACGGGGATGTACGAGCAGTACTTC
cdr3_aa: CAGTGMYEQYF

v_call: TRBV4-1
j_call: TRBJ2-7
clone_size: .
d_call: TRBD2
cdr3_nt: TGCGCCAGCAGCCCGAGGGGAGGGGACGAGCAGTACTTC
cdr3_aa: CASSPRGGDEQYF

v_call: TRBV7-9
j_call: TRBJ1-1
clone_size: .
d_call: .
cdr3_nt: TGTGCCAGCAGCTTAGGTCCGGGGGGGCGCACTGAAGCTTTCTTT
cdr3_aa: CASSLGPGGRTEAFF

v_call: TRBV7-6
j_call: TRBJ2-7
clone_size: .
d_call: .
cdr3_nt: TGTGCCAGCAGCTTCCACTCATCCTACGAGCAGTACTTC
cdr3_aa: CASSFHSSYEQYF

v_call: TRBV7-9
j_call: TRBJ2-5
clone_size: .
d_call: .
cdr3_nt: TGTGCCAGCAGCTCCGTGTGGGTCCAGTACTTC
cdr3_aa: CASSSVWVQYF

v_call: TRBV10-2
j_call: TRBJ2-5
clone_size: .
d_call: TRBD2
cdr3_nt: TGCGCCAGCAGTGAGTCTCTAGCGGGAGCGTGGGGAGAGACCCAGTACTTC
cdr3_aa: CASSESLAGAWGETQYF

v_call: TRBV27
j_call: TRBJ2-3
clone_size: .
d_call: .
cdr3_nt: TGTGCCAGCAGTCCCAGCCTGGGCGAGGTGACAGATACGCAGTATTTT
cdr3_aa: CASSPSLGEVTDTQYF

v_call: TRBV7-9
j_call: TRBJ1-4
clone_size: .
d_call: .
cdr3_nt: TGTGCCAGCAGCACGACTCGAGGTGGGGCGGACGAAAAACTGTTTTTT
cdr3_aa: CASSTTRGGADEKLFF

v_call: TRBV13
j_call: TRBJ2-7
clone_size: .
d_call: .
cdr3_nt: TGTGCCAGCAGCTCGACGGGATCCTACGAGCAGTACTTC
cdr3_aa: CASSSTGSYEQYF

v_call: TRBV6-5
j_call: TRBJ2-3
clone_size: .
d_call: TRBD1
cdr3_nt: TGTGCCAGCACCGCGACAGGGTCCACAGATACGCAGTATTTT
cdr3_aa: CASTATGSTDTQYF

v_call: TRBV30
j_call: TRBJ1-1
clone_size: .
d_call: TRBD1
cdr3_nt: TGTGCCTGGAGTCTGGGACAGGGGAGAAATGAAGCTTTCTTT
cdr3_aa: CAWSLGQGRNEAFF

v_call: TRBV21-1
j_call: TRBJ2-7
clone_size: .
d_call: .
cdr3_nt: TGTGCCAGCAGCAGGGTTGAGGGGGGGAGCTCCTACGAGCAGTACTTC
cdr3_aa: CASSRVEGGSSYEQYF

v_call: TRBV6-4
j_call: TRBJ2-1
clone_size: once
d_call: .
cdr3_nt: TGTGCCAGCAGTGAAAGGCCTAGCGCGACCTTAGAGCAGTTCTTC
cdr3_aa: CASSERPSATLEQFF

v_call: TRBV13
j_call: TRBJ1-4
clone_size: .
d_call: TRBD1
cdr3_nt: TGTGCCAGCAGTCGACAGGGCTATGACGAAAAACTGTTTTTT
cdr3_aa: CASSRQGYDEKLFF

v_call: TRBV28
j_call: TRBJ1-1
clone_size: .
d_call: .
cdr3_nt: TGTGCCAGCAGTTTATTATCGTTTCAATCTGAAATGAACACTGAAGCTTTCTTT
cdr3_aa: CASSLLSFQSEMNTEAFF

v_call: TRBV7-9
j_call: TRBJ2-7
clone_size: .
d_call: .
cdr3_nt: TGTGCCAGCAGCTCACGGGATTCCTACGAGCAGTACTTC
cdr3_aa: CASSSRDSYEQYF

v_call: TRBV27
j_call: TRBJ1-2
clone_size: .
d_call: .
cdr3_nt: TGTGCCAGCGCAGGGGTGAGCGGCTATGGCTACACCTTC
cdr3_aa: CASAGVSGYGYTF

v_call: TRBV6-5
j_call: TRBJ2-5
clone_size: .
d_call: .
cdr3_nt: TGTGCCAGCAGTTACGGGTGGGGCCAAGAGACCCAGTACTTC
cdr3_aa: CASSYGWGQETQYF

v_call: TRBV6-5
j_call: TRBJ2-7
clone_size: .
d_call: .
cdr3_nt: TGTGCCAGCGCCTCGGGGTCCGGCTACGAGCAGTACTTC
cdr3_aa: CASASGSGYEQYF

v_call: TRBV7-8
j_call: TRBJ2-1
clone_size: .
d_call: .
cdr3_nt: TGTGCCAGCAGCTTAGACAGGGACTCCTACAATGAGCAGTTCTTC
cdr3_aa: CASSLDRDSYNEQFF

v_call: TRBV6-1
j_call: TRBJ2-7
clone_size: .
d_call: .
cdr3_nt: TGTGCCAGCAAAAGGTATGAGCAGTACTTC
cdr3_aa: CASKRYEQYF

v_call: TRBV19
j_call: TRBJ2-1
clone_size: .
d_call: TRBD2
cdr3_nt: TGTGCCAGTAGCCCCGAAGGGACTAGCGCGAACAATGAGCAGTTCTTC
cdr3_aa: CASSPEGTSANNEQFF

v_call: TRBV4-1
j_call: TRBJ2-7
clone_size: once
d_call: TRBD2
cdr3_nt: TGCGCCAGCAGCCACGTTACTAGCGACGAGCAGTACTTC
cdr3_aa: CASSHVTSDEQYF

v_call: TRBV4-1
j_call: TRBJ2-7
clone_size: .
d_call: .
cdr3_nt: TGCGCCAGCAGCCAAGAAAACCGTCCCTACGAGCAGTACTTC
cdr3_aa: CASSQENRPYEQYF

v_call: TRBV27
j_call: TRBJ2-2
clone_size: .
d_call: .
cdr3_nt: TGTGCCAGCAGGGGTGCCGGGGAGCTGTTTTTT
cdr3_aa: CASRGAGELFF

v_call: TRBV5-1
j_call: TRBJ1-2
clone_size: .
d_call: TRBD1
cdr3_nt: TGCGCCAGCAGCTTGGCAGGGGGTGATTATGGCTACACCTTC
cdr3_aa: CASSLAGGDYGYTF

v_call: TRBV11-2
j_call: TRBJ2-7
clone_size: .
d_call: TRBD2
cdr3_nt: TGTGCCAGCAGGGTAACTAGCGGGAACACCTACGAGCAGTACTTC
cdr3_aa: CASRVTSGNTYEQYF

v_call: TRBV19
j_call: TRBJ2-7
clone_size: .
d_call: TRBD2
cdr3_nt: TGTGCCAGTAGTTTTGGACTAGCGGGCGCCTACGAGCAGTACTTC
cdr3_aa: CASSFGLAGAYEQYF

v_call: TRBV13
j_call: TRBJ2-1
clone_size: .
d_call: TRBD1
cdr3_nt: TGTGCCAGCAGCTTAGCCGAACAGGGGGTGTCCTACAATGAGCAGTTCTTC
cdr3_aa: CASSLAEQGVSYNEQFF

v_call: TRBV4-1
j_call: TRBJ2-7
clone_size: once
d_call: .
cdr3_nt: TGCGCCAGCAGCCAAAAGGGTGGGGGATCGACCTACGAGCAGTACTTC
cdr3_aa: CASSQKGGGSTYEQYF

v_call: TRBV13
j_call: TRBJ1-2
clone_size: once
d_call: TRBD1
cdr3_nt: TGTGCCAGCAGCTTCGGGACAGGGGGCGAAGGCTACACCTTC
cdr3_aa: CASSFGTGGEGYTF

v_call: TRBV7-9
j_call: TRBJ2-1
clone_size: .
d_call: TRBD1
cdr3_nt: TGTGCCAGCAGCTTAGCGAACTCATACAGGGGGTTCTACAATGAGCAGTTCTTC
cdr3_aa: CASSLANSYRGFYNEQFF

v_call: TRBV18
j_call: TRBJ2-2
clone_size: .
d_call: .
cdr3_nt: TGTGCCAGCTCACCTGGGACAGGGGGGGCTAGCGGGAGGAACACCGGGGAGCTGTTTTTT
cdr3_aa: CASSPGTGGASGRNTGELFF

v_call: TRBV4-1
j_call: TRBJ2-3
clone_size: .
d_call: TRBD2
cdr3_nt: TGCGCCAGCAGCCAAGGCCGACTAGCGGGAGGCCTAACAGATACGCAGTATTTT
cdr3_aa: CASSQGRLAGGLTDTQYF

v_call: TRBV9
j_call: TRBJ1-6
clone_size: .
d_call: TRBD1
cdr3_nt: TGTGCCAGCAGCCCAGGGAGGGACAGTTTGTATTCACCCCTCCACTTT
cdr3_aa: CASSPGRDSLYSPLHF

v_call: TRBV6-6
j_call: TRBJ2-7
clone_size: .
d_call: .
cdr3_nt: TGTGCCAGCAGTTACGGGGGAGAGGCCTACGAGCAGTACTTC
cdr3_aa: CASSYGGEAYEQYF